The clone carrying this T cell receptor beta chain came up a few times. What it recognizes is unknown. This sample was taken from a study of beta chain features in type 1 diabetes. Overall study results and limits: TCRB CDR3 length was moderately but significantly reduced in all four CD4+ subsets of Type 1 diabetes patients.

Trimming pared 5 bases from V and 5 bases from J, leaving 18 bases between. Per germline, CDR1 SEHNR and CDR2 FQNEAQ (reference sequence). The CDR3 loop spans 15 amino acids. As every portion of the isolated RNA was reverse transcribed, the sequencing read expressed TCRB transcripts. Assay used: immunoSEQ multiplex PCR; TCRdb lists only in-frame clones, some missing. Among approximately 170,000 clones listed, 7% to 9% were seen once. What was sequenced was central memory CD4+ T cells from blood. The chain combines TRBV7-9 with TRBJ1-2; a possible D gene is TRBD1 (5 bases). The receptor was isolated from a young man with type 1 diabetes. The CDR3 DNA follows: TGTGCCAGCAGCCCAGACGGGGGATCAGGGTATGGCTACACCTTC. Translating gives CASSPDGGSGYGYTF.